The source of this T cell receptor (beta chain) is a study of blood T cell repertoires in COVID-19. Clones were sequenced by immunoSEQ multiplex PCR, and TCRdb holds only the in-frame ones, with some missing. The data show 150,000 to 200,000 clones, about 85% seen once. V was trimmed by 5 bases and J by 3 bases, leaving 18 bases between them. The CDR3 loop spans 16 amino acids. CDR1 and CDR2 (germline): SGHAT, FQNNGV. This TCR was sampled from a woman older than 75 in a cohort sampled during active or convalescent COVID-19. Input material: peripheral blood. The J gene is TRBJ2-3, the V gene TRBV11-2; maybe TRBD1 (5 bases). CDR3 DNA sequence: TGTGCCAGCAGCCGCGGCAGGGTTCTACGGACAGATACGCAGTATTTT. This translates into CASSRGRVLRTDTQYF.